The rows below give T cell receptor beta chains drawn from one sample of a study of T-cell memory formation after mild COVID-19. TCRdb re-analysed the 5' RACE reads in MiXCR, keeping a single row per CDR3 protein. The sample has more than 100,000 distinct CDR3 sequences; about 15% are singletons. The sequencing input was PBMCs or a T cell subset sorted from them (not recorded which). These receptors originate from a man between 18 and 35 years old who had mild COVID-19 (a few samples of this study predate the infection). Cell type and time point are not known. Each CDR3 is given with its conserved first and last residue. Fields, in order: clone size, V gene, D gene, J gene, CDR3 protein, CDR3 DNA. The D gene is left open where the match is weak. Only part of the rows carry a size: once, few, many, or a class if the clone is expanded.

few	TRBV5-1	.	TRBJ2-1	CASSFVQDRGEQFF	TGCGCCAGCAGCTTTGTCCAGGATAGAGGGGAGCAGTTCTTC
few	TRBV11-2	TRBD1	TRBJ2-1	CASSYYRDRQGYEQFF	TGTGCCAGCAGCTATTACCGGGACAGGCAGGGGTATGAGCAGTTCTTC
.	TRBV2	.	TRBJ1-4	CASIRVDNEKLFF	TGTGCCAGCATCCGGGTCGATAATGAAAAACTGTTTTTT
.	TRBV6-6	.	TRBJ2-2	CASSKGHGELFF	TGTGCCAGCAGCAAGGGCCACGGGGAGCTGTTTTTT
few	TRBV4-3	TRBD2	TRBJ2-2	CASSQDRLAGGAGELFF	TGCGCCAGCAGCCAAGACAGGCTAGCGGGGGGTGCCGGGGAGCTGTTTTTT
.	TRBV18	.	TRBJ2-3	CASSGLASGTDTQYF	TGTGCCAGCTCAGGTTTGGCTAGCGGCACAGATACGCAGTATTTT
.	TRBV7-3	.	TRBJ2-7	CASSDVGGHGEQYF	TGTGCCAGCAGCGACGTGGGGGGCCATGGCGAGCAGTACTTC
many	TRBV5-1	TRBD2	TRBJ2-3	CASSLNGGDTDTQYF	TGCGCCAGCAGCTTGAACGGGGGGGACACAGATACGCAGTATTTT
.	TRBV29-1	.	TRBJ2-3	CSVEDVDYTQYF	TGCAGCGTTGAAGATGTTGACTATACGCAGTATTTT
.	TRBV12-3/TRBV12-4	TRBD1	TRBJ1-1	CASRTGSSTEAFF	TGTGCCAGCAGGACAGGGTCTAGCACTGAAGCTTTCTTT
.	TRBV5-1	TRBD1	TRBJ1-2	CASSPSPSLWTGDYGYTF	TGCGCCAGCAGCCCCTCGCCCTCCCTCTGGACAGGCGACTATGGCTACACCTTC
.	TRBV7-2	.	TRBJ2-5	CASSPSGTQETQYF	TGTGCCAGCAGCCCTTCCGGGACCCAAGAGACCCAGTACTTC
.	TRBV3-1	.	TRBJ2-1	CASSQDLGWPRNEQFF	TGTGCCAGCAGCCAAGATCTAGGGTGGCCCCGCAATGAGCAGTTCTTC
many	TRBV2	.	TRBJ2-7	CASSENAYEQYF	TGTGCCAGCAGTGAGAACGCCTACGAGCAGTACTTC
.	TRBV6-5	.	TRBJ1-2	CASSLGMAYGYTF	TGTGCCAGCAGCCTTGGAATGGCCTATGGCTACACCTTC
few	TRBV7-3	TRBD1	TRBJ1-2	CASSVTLWDSLDGYTF	TGTGCCAGCAGCGTAACTCTCTGGGACAGCTTGGACGGCTACACCTTC
.	TRBV7-2	.	TRBJ1-4	CASSGPHEKLFF	TGTGCCAGCAGCGGCCCTCATGAAAAACTGTTTTTT
.	TRBV5-1	.	TRBJ1-1	CASSLSVWGGTEAFF	TGCGCCAGCAGCTTGTCCGTATGGGGGGGCACTGAAGCTTTCTTT
.	TRBV20-1	.	TRBJ1-5	CSAQKKQGLQPQHF	TGCAGTGCCCAGAAAAAACAGGGTCTTCAGCCCCAGCATTTT
many	TRBV6-2/TRBV6-3	.	TRBJ2-2	CASISTLLPGELFF	TGTGCCAGCATATCCACCCTTTTACCCGGGGAGCTGTTTTTT
.	TRBV6-5	.	TRBJ1-6	CASSWIAATNSPLHF	TGTGCCAGCAGTTGGATAGCAGCCACCAATTCACCCCTCCACTTT
few	TRBV5-6	TRBD2	TRBJ2-1	CASSFPGARGDNEQFF	TGTGCCAGCAGCTTCCCAGGGGCGCGGGGGGATAATGAGCAGTTCTTC
.	TRBV5-1	.	TRBJ1-1	CASSLEVVDTEAFF	TGCGCCAGCAGCTTGGAGGTCGTAGACACTGAAGCTTTCTTT
many	TRBV6-5	.	TRBJ2-3	CASSTLDDTQYF	TGTGCCAGCAGTACACTAGATGATACGCAGTATTTT
once	TRBV2	TRBD2	TRBJ2-3	CASSVPARGMDTQYF	TGTGCCAGCAGTGTGCCGGCGCGGGGGATGGATACGCAGTATTTT
few	TRBV5-1	.	TRBJ2-7	CASSFGLAREQYF	TGCGCCAGCAGCTTTGGGCTAGCGCGAGAGCAGTACTTC
.	TRBV30	TRBD1	TRBJ2-7	CAWGPGTGAVGEQYF	TGTGCCTGGGGACCGGGAACAGGGGCAGTGGGCGAGCAGTACTTC
few	TRBV27	.	TRBJ2-3	CASSFLGAGYTDTQYF	TGTGCCAGCAGTTTTCTGGGGGCTGGGTATACAGATACGCAGTATTTT
few	TRBV6-5	TRBD2	TRBJ2-7	CASSYSGGSREQYF	TGTGCCAGCAGTTACTCGGGCGGGAGTCGGGAGCAGTACTTC
.	TRBV5-1	.	TRBJ1-5	CASSLAPGDPQHF	TGCGCCAGCAGCTTGGCCCCTGGGGATCCCCAGCATTTT
.	TRBV9	TRBD1	TRBJ2-5	CASSASPGQGVETQYF	TGTGCCAGCAGCGCATCACCGGGACAGGGTGTAGAGACCCAGTACTTC
few	TRBV20-1	.	TRBJ2-1	CSARGGHEQFF	TGCAGTGCTAGAGGAGGGCATGAGCAGTTCTTC
.	TRBV27	.	TRBJ1-2	CASSRPGVGGYTF	TGTGCCAGCAGCCGCCCAGGGGTCGGTGGCTACACCTTC
few	TRBV7-6	.	TRBJ2-3	CASSLAHDSTDTQYF	TGTGCCAGCAGCTTAGCTCACGATAGCACAGATACGCAGTATTTT
.	TRBV10-3	.	TRBJ2-5	CAISDVVRDQETQYF	TGTGCCATCAGTGACGTTGTCAGGGACCAAGAGACCCAGTACTTC
few	TRBV5-5	.	TRBJ2-3	CASSTMTGRIDTQYF	TGTGCCAGCAGCACCATGACAGGGAGGATAGATACGCAGTATTTT
.	TRBV12-3/TRBV12-4	.	TRBJ1-1	CASLVGPRNTEAFF	TGTGCCAGCTTGGTAGGACCACGGAACACTGAAGCTTTCTTT
few	TRBV11-2	.	TRBJ1-5	CASSEGRSNQPQHF	TGTGCCAGCAGCGAGGGACGAAGCAATCAGCCCCAGCATTTT
many	TRBV6-5	TRBD2	TRBJ2-3	CASRHTGGGADTQYF	TGTGCCAGCAGACACACGGGGGGAGGCGCAGATACGCAGTATTTT
.	TRBV7-2	.	TRBJ2-2	CASSLGSVGELFF	TGTGCCAGCAGCTTAGGTTCGGTTGGGGAGCTGTTTTTT
.	TRBV28	.	TRBJ1-1	CASSPPSMGTEAFF	TGTGCCAGCAGTCCCCCAAGCATGGGCACTGAAGCTTTCTTT
few	TRBV7-6	.	TRBJ2-5	CASSLFGYGTVIETQYF	TGTGCCAGCAGCTTATTCGGTTATGGTACTGTTATCGAGACCCAGTACTTC
once	TRBV29-1	TRBD1	TRBJ1-4	CSVLTGVLQKLFF	TGCAGCGTTTTGACAGGGGTACTACAAAAACTGTTTTTT
.	TRBV29-1	TRBD2	TRBJ2-3	CSVVVAGGPTDTQYF	TGCAGCGTTGTAGTAGCGGGGGGCCCCACAGATACGCAGTATTTT
.	TRBV7-6	TRBD1	TRBJ1-6	CASSYRTGSPLHF	TGTGCCAGCAGCTACCGGACAGGTTCACCCCTCCACTTT
few	TRBV5-1	.	TRBJ2-3	CASSLGPRGAADTQYF	TGCGCCAGCAGCTTGGGCCCCCGGGGAGCGGCAGATACGCAGTATTTT
medium-sized	TRBV20-1	TRBD2	TRBJ2-1	CSASGLAGNEQFF	TGCAGTGCTAGTGGACTAGCGGGGAATGAGCAGTTCTTC
.	TRBV7-8	TRBD2	TRBJ2-5	CASSWRGGVKETQYF	TGTGCCAGCAGCTGGCGGGGAGGGGTGAAAGAGACCCAGTACTTC
.	TRBV12-3/TRBV12-4	.	TRBJ2-4	CASTTDSNIQYF	TGTGCCAGCACCACCGATTCCAACATTCAGTACTTC
many	TRBV6-5	TRBD1	TRBJ1-6	CASSYTGQGNSPLHF	TGTGCCAGCAGTTACACCGGACAGGGGAATTCACCCCTCCACTTT
.	TRBV4-3	.	TRBJ1-1	CASSQARGYEAFF	TGCGCCAGCAGCCAAGCTCGGGGCTATGAAGCTTTCTTT
few	TRBV20-1	.	TRBJ1-5	CSARAGRNQPQHF	TGCAGTGCTAGGGCGGGACGAAATCAGCCCCAGCATTTT
few	TRBV7-3	TRBD2	TRBJ2-1	CASSAASGGNEQFF	TGTGCCAGCAGCGCCGCTAGCGGGGGTAATGAGCAGTTCTTC
few	TRBV5-4	.	TRBJ2-2	CASSAPADSIGELFF	TGTGCCAGCAGCGCCCCCGCCGACAGTATCGGGGAGCTGTTTTTT
.	TRBV6-5	TRBD2	TRBJ2-7	CASSTRGGFSEQYF	TGTGCCAGCAGCACCCGGGGAGGGTTTTCCGAGCAGTACTTC